A single sample is the source of the 17 T cell receptor beta chains below, sequenced in a study of blood T cell repertoires in COVID-19. Here immunoSEQ multiplex PCR was the method, and the copy in TCRdb shows in-frame clones only, minus some. This sample has under 500,000 clones, with around 90% found just once. The sample was PBMCs or T cells enriched from blood (not recorded which). The receptors originated from a woman aged 18-29 years with acute COVID-19.

The chain links TRBV6-5 to TRBJ2-5; 7 bases map to TRBD2. V shed 2 bases, J shed 3 bases, and the junction held 6 bases outside the gene matches. This CDR3 spans 15 amino acids. Germline assignment: CDR1 MNHEY and CDR2 SVGAGI. The CDR3 loop is CASSYRGRAEETQYF. CDR3 DNA: TGTGCCAGCAGTTACAGAGGGAGGGCCGAAGAGACCCAGTACTTC.

This chain links TRBV19 with TRBJ2-7, with 7 bases lining up with TRBD1. The germline V gene encodes CDR1 LNHDA and CDR2 SQIVND (reference sequence). The CDR3 totals 15 residues. J was trimmed by 0 bases and V by 4 bases; bases with no gene match: 6. The CDR3 loop is CASSKGQTYSYEQYF. The CDR3 DNA is TGTGCCAGTAGTAAGGGACAGACCTACTCCTACGAGCAGTACTTC.

This chain links TRBV30 with TRBJ1-5, with TRBD1 identical over 10 bases. The germline V gene has CDR1 GTSNPN and CDR2 SVGIG (reference sequence). J lost 2 bases, V lost 5 bases, and 3 bases had no gene match. The CDR3 consists of 14 residues. The CDR3: CAWGGQGRNQPQHF. The CDR3 bases are TGTGCCTGGGGGGGACAGGGGCGCAATCAGCCCCAGCATTTT. The full variable domain, completed using reference TRBV30 and TRBJ1-5, is SQTIHQWPATLVQPVGSPLSLECTVEGTSNPNLYWYRQAAGRGLQLLFYSVGIGQISSEVPQNLSASRPQDRQFILSSKKLLLSDSGFYLCAWGGQGRNQPQHFGDGTRLSIL.

The V call is TRBV5-1, the J call TRBJ2-2; 9 nucleotides align to TRBD1. The ends lost 0 bases at V and 4 bases at J; junction bases unmatched: 7. Germline V lookup: CDR1 SGHRS, CDR2 YFSETQ. This CDR3 region has 17 residues. The CDR3 is CASSLGGQGSSTGELFF. The CDR3 coding sequence is TGCGCCAGCAGCTTGGGTGGACAGGGGAGTTCCACCGGGGAGCTGTTTTTT.

This chain links TRBV27 with TRBJ2-7, with D possibly TRBD1 on 6 matching bases. V shed 5 bases and J shed 3 bases, with 17 bases lying between them. Germline CDR1 is MNHEY and CDR2 is SMNVEV (reference sequence). The CDR3 runs to 15 residues. In DNA, the CDR3 is TGTGCCAGCAGTGCTTACCGGGACACGGACTACGAGCAGTACTTC. Translated, it gives CASSAYRDTDYEQYF.

The chain links TRBV15 to TRBJ1-5; TRBD1 might be the D (5 bases). Germline values: CDR1 LNHNV, CDR2 YYDKDF (reference sequence). Trimming pared 3 bases from V and 9 bases from J, leaving 6 bases between. The CDR3 sequence is 11 residues long. CDR3 in amino acids: CATSSGGPQHF. The DNA of the CDR3 is TGTGCCACCAGCAGCGGGGGGCCCCAGCATTTT. Full variable domain (rest looked up from reference TRBV15 and TRBJ1-5): DAMVIQNPRYQVTQFGKPVTLSCSQTLNHNVMYWYQQKSSQAPKLLFHYYDKDFNNEADTPDNFQSRRPNTSFCFLDIRSPGLGDTAMYLCATSSGGPQHFGDGTRLSIL.

CDR3 in DNA: TGTGCCAGCAGCCAAGGTACAGGTGACTCTGGAAACACCATATATTTT. As protein: CASSQGTGDSGNTIYF. V and J are TRBV3-1 (or the pseudogene TRBV3-2) and TRBJ1-3; D perhaps matches TRBD1 (5 bases). This CDR3 comprises 16 residues. CDR1 is LGHDT, CDR2 YNNKEL, per germline (reference sequence). The V end lost 1 base, the J end lost 0 bases, and 10 bases lay between the germline ends.

This sequence joins TRBV27 and TRBJ1-1, with TRBD1 matching over 7 bases. V shed 8 bases, J shed 6 bases, and the junction held 12 bases outside the gene matches. Looked up from germline, CDR1 is MNHEY and CDR2 is SMNVEV (reference sequence). This CDR3 region has 14 residues. The chain's CDR3 is CASRPRDREAEAFF. The CDR3 nucleotides are TGTGCCAGCCGACCCCGAGACAGGGAGGCTGAAGCTTTCTTT.

The genes are TRBV27 and TRBJ1-5; D is perhaps TRBD1 (5 bases). The germline CDR1 and CDR2 sequences are MNHEY and SMNVEV (reference sequence). CDR3 size: 18 residues. The V end was cut by 2 bases, the J end by 1 base, with 18 bases between. CDR3 sequence: CASSLNGAGGMSNQPQHF. The CDR3 DNA reads as TGTGCCAGCAGTTTAAACGGGGCGGGGGGTATGAGCAATCAGCCCCAGCATTTT.

The gene calls are TRBV19 and TRBJ2-2; 7 bases agree with TRBD1. The V segment lost 3 bases and the J segment 3 bases; nucleotides outside the gene matches: 4. Germline V gives CDR1 LNHDA, CDR2 SQIVND (reference sequence). This CDR3 spans 15 amino acids. CDR3 sequence reads: CASSMTGTHTGELFF. CDR3 bases: TGTGCCAGTAGTATGACAGGGACACACACCGGGGAGCTGTTTTTT.

This clone was picked up one time. The chain recombines TRBV20-1 with TRBJ2-7; 7 bases are shared with TRBD1. Losses at the gene ends were 3 bases for V and 4 bases for J; bases not matched to a gene: 9. The CDR3 has 14 amino acids. Germline CDR1 DFQATT, CDR2 SNEGSKA (reference sequence). The CDR3 spells CSASSDRVSYEQYF. CDR3 sequence (DNA): TGCAGTGCTAGTAGTGACAGGGTTTCGTACGAGCAGTACTTC.

This clone was recorded a few times. The chain links TRBV6-5 to TRBJ2-1; 11 positions agree with TRBD2. The CDR3 loop spans 15 amino acids. Looked up from germline, CDR1 is MNHEY and CDR2 is SVGAGI. The trim removed 6 bases at V and 8 bases at J, leaving 9 bases unmatched. The CDR3 spells CASSRTSGPGDEQFF. The CDR3 DNA reads TGTGCCAGCAGCCGGACTAGCGGGCCGGGGGATGAGCAGTTCTTC.

The chain employs TRBV13 and TRBJ1-3; 7 bases are a match to TRBD1. CDR1 is PRHDT, CDR2 FYEKMQ, per germline (reference sequence). Trimming took 6 bases from V and 0 from J; bases not matched to a gene: 14. The length of the CDR3 is 18 residues. The CDR3 reads CASSQGRQGVLSGNTIYF. CDR3 in DNA: TGTGCCAGCAGTCAGGGGCGACAGGGAGTCCTCTCTGGAAACACCATATATTTT.

The chain is built from TRBV7-8 and TRBJ2-6, with 8 bases matching TRBD1. Germline loops: CDR1 SGHVS, CDR2 FQNEAQ. With V trimmed by 0 bases and J by 2 bases, 9 bases remained unmatched. The CDR3 is made up of 19 amino acids. The CDR3 here is CASSLARAQGAPGANVLTF. CDR3 coding DNA: TGTGCCAGCAGCTTAGCCAGGGCGCAGGGGGCGCCTGGGGCCAACGTCCTGACTTTC. Based on the CDR3 plus reference TRBV7-8 and TRBJ2-6, the full variable domain is GAGVSQSPRYKVAKRGQDVALRCDPISGHVSLFWYQQALGQGPEFLTYFQNEAQLDKSGLPSDRFFAERPEGSVSTLKIQRTQQEDSAVYLCASSLARAQGAPGANVLTFGAGSRLTVL.

This clone was observed a single time. The chain joins TRBV5-6 to TRBJ1-4; D is possibly TRBD1 (5 bases). The germline V gene encodes CDR1 SGHDT and CDR2 YYEEEE. The CDR3 is made up of 15 amino acids. The V and J ends lost 5 bases and 1 base respectively, with 12 bases between them. The CDR3 region is CASSQAGLTNEKLFF. The CDR3 DNA reads TGTGCCAGCAGTCAAGCAGGGCTAACTAATGAAAAACTGTTTTTT.

The chain is built from TRBV7-8 and TRBJ1-5; 7 nucleotides align to TRBD1. V was pared by 5 bases and J by 1 base, with 5 bases of the junction left unmatched. The germline V gene has CDR1 SGHVS and CDR2 FQNEAQ. The length of the CDR3 is 15 residues. The CDR3 DNA reads TGTGCCAGCAGCCCGACAGGGATGAGCAATCAGCCCCAGCATTTT. Translation gives CASSPTGMSNQPQHF.

The V gene is TRBV5-1, the J gene TRBJ2-7; TRBD2 matches at 12 bases. V lost 1 base to trimming and J lost 1 base; unmatched junction nucleotides: 6. This CDR3 has 17 residues. Germline loops: CDR1 SGHRS, CDR2 YFSETQ. Here the CDR3 reads CASSLLAGGDQSYEQYF. The CDR3, as DNA: TGCGCCAGCAGCTTGCTAGCGGGAGGGGACCAATCCTACGAGCAGTACTTC.